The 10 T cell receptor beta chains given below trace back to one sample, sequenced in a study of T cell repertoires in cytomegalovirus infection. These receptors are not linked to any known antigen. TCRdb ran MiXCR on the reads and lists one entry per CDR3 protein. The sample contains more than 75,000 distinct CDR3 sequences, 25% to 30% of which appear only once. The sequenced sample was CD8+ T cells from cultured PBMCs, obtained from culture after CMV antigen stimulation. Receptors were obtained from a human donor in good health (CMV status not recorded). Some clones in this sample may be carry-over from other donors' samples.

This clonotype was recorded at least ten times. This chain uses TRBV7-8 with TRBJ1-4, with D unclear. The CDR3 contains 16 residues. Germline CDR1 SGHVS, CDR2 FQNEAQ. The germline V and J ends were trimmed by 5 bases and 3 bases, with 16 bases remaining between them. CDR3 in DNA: TGTGCCAGCAGCCCCCGGGCCAATCAGGCTAATGAAAAACTGTTTTTT. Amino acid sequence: CASSPRANQANEKLFF. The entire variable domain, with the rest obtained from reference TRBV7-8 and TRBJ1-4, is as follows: GAGVSQSPRYKVAKRGQDVALRCDPISGHVSLFWYQQALGQGPEFLTYFQNEAQLDKSGLPSDRFFAERPEGSVSTLKIQRTQQEDSAVYLCASSPRANQANEKLFFGSGTQLSVL.

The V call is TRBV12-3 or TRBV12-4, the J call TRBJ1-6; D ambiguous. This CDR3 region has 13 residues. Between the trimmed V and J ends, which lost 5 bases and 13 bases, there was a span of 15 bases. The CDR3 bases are TGTGCCAGCAGTCAAGGGTCCCATGGTCCCCTCCACTTT. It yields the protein CASSQGSHGPLHF.

The CDR3 loop reads CSVEGSGLGLDTQYF. For the CDR3, the DNA is TGCAGCGTTGAAGGAAGCGGACTAGGATTAGATACGCAGTATTTT. The chain uses TRBV29-1 and TRBJ2-3, with 7 bases fitting TRBD2. The CDR3 has 15 amino acids. V shed 1 base and J 5 bases; nucleotides not matched to a gene: 9. CDR1 and CDR2 from the germline V gene are SQVTM and ANQGSEA.

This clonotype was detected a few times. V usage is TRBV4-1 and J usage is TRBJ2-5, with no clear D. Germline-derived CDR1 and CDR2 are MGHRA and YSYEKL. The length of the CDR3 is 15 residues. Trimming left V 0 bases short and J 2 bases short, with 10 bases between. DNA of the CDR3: TGCGCCAGCAGCCAAGACGGGCGAGAACAAGAGACCCAGTACTTC. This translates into CASSQDGREQETQYF.

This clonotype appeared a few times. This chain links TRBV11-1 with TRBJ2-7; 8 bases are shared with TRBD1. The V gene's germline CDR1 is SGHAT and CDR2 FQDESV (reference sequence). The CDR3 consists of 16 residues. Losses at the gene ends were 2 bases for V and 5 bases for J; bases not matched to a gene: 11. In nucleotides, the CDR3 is TGTGCCAGCAGCTTACCCGTCCCCGGACAGGGCCACGAGCAGTACTTC. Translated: CASSLPVPGQGHEQYF.

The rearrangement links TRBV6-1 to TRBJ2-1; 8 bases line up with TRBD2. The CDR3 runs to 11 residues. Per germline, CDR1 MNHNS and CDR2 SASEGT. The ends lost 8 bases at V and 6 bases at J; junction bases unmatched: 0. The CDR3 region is CASLAGNEQFF. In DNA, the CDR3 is TGTGCCAGCCTAGCGGGCAATGAGCAGTTCTTC.

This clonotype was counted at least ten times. For the CDR3, the DNA is TGTGCCACCCGACTCGACAGGGCGTCCTACGAGCAGTACTTC. It is translated as CATRLDRASYEQYF. The chain joins TRBV10-3 to TRBJ2-7; the match to TRBD1 covers 7 bases. CDR3 length equals 14 residues. J gave up 1 base and V 10 bases, and 10 bases lay outside the gene matches. Germline CDR1 is ENHRY and CDR2 is SYGVKD.

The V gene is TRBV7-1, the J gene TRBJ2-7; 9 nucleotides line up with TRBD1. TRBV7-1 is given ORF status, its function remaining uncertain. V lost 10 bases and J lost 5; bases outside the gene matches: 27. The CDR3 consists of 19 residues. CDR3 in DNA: TGTGCCATACAGGAGGGTGGAGGTCATCGGGACAGGGCTCTAAACGAGCAGTACTTC. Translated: CAIQEGGGHRDRALNEQYF.

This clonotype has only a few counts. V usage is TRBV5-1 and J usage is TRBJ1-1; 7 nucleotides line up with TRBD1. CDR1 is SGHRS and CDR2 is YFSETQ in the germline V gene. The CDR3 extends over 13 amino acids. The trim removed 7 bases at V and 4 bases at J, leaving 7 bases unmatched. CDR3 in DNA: TGCGCCAGCCGACAGGGATCGGGCACTGAAGCTTTCTTT. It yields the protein CASRQGSGTEAFF.

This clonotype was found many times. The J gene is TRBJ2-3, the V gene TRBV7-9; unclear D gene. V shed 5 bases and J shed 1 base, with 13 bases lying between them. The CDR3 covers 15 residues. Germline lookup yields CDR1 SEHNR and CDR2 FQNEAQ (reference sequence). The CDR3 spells CASSPRPPRTDTQYF. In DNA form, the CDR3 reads TGTGCCAGCAGCCCGCGCCCTCCACGCACAGATACGCAGTATTTT.